The rows below give T cell receptor beta chains drawn from one sample of a study of OX40 agonist ivuxolimab in advanced cancers. Produced via immunoSEQ multiplex PCR; TCRdb's table is partial and in-frame only. This table has nearly 60,000 clones, 80% to 90% appearing once. The source was CD4+ or CD8+ T cells sorted from blood, collected in a trial of the OX40 agonist ivuxolimab. All receptors derive from an adult with an advanced solid tumor such as melanoma, head and neck, liver or kidney cancer. The CDR3 runs from the conserved cysteine through the conserved F or W.

V gene	J gene	CDR3 protein
TRBV5-1	TRBJ1-1	CASSFSPNTEAFF
TRBV11-3	TRBJ2-2	CASSLAVPGVWTSGELFF
TRBV7-9	TRBJ2-7	CASSLGRTGREQYF
TRBV14	TRBJ2-1	CASRLDGEQFF
TRBV4-1	TRBJ2-3	CASSQGEGAQTQYF
TRBV18	TRBJ1-2	CASSPTEDSRTGYTF
TRBV18	TRBJ1-1	CASSPQQGAFSEAFF
TRBV30	TRBJ2-2	CAWSVRAQGELFF
TRBV18	TRBJ1-1	CASSTRQGDTEAFF
TRBV2	TRBJ2-1	CASSEALANEQFF
TRBV14	TRBJ2-5	CASSRMTSGRPQYF
TRBV11-3	TRBJ2-7	CASSLSQSYEQYF
TRBV6-1	TRBJ1-2	CASTSELGGPYGYTF
TRBV7-9	.	CASSGLPGSYEQYF
TRBV30	TRBJ2-1	CAWSRSSYYNEQFF
TRBV14	TRBJ2-3	CASRQASTDTQYF
TRBV7-3	TRBJ2-3	CASSLDRGTDTQYF
TRBV7-2	TRBJ2-5	CASSLNLGTQETQYF
TRBV9	TRBJ1-3	CASSPPGTGRTIYF
TRBV7-7	TRBJ2-1	CASSLSGRYNEQFF
TRBV7-9	TRBJ2-1	CASSLGQLAGVDEQFF
TRBV28	TRBJ1-2	CASNQQGFYGYTF
TRBV6-4	TRBJ1-1	CASSADRGNTEAFF
TRBV7-2	TRBJ2-1	CASSLTGFSYNEQFF
TRBV30	TRBJ1-1	CAWSPLQGARTEAFF
TRBV6-6	TRBJ1-2	CASSLQGAGNYGYTF
TRBV28	TRBJ1-2	CASSLGQPGGGYTF
TRBV18	TRBJ2-2	CASSPRQGASVGELFF
TRBV27	TRBJ2-7	CASSLRAGLSYEQYF
TRBV19	TRBJ1-2	CASSWTGVGYTF
TRBV2	TRBJ2-5	CATSWIQETQYF